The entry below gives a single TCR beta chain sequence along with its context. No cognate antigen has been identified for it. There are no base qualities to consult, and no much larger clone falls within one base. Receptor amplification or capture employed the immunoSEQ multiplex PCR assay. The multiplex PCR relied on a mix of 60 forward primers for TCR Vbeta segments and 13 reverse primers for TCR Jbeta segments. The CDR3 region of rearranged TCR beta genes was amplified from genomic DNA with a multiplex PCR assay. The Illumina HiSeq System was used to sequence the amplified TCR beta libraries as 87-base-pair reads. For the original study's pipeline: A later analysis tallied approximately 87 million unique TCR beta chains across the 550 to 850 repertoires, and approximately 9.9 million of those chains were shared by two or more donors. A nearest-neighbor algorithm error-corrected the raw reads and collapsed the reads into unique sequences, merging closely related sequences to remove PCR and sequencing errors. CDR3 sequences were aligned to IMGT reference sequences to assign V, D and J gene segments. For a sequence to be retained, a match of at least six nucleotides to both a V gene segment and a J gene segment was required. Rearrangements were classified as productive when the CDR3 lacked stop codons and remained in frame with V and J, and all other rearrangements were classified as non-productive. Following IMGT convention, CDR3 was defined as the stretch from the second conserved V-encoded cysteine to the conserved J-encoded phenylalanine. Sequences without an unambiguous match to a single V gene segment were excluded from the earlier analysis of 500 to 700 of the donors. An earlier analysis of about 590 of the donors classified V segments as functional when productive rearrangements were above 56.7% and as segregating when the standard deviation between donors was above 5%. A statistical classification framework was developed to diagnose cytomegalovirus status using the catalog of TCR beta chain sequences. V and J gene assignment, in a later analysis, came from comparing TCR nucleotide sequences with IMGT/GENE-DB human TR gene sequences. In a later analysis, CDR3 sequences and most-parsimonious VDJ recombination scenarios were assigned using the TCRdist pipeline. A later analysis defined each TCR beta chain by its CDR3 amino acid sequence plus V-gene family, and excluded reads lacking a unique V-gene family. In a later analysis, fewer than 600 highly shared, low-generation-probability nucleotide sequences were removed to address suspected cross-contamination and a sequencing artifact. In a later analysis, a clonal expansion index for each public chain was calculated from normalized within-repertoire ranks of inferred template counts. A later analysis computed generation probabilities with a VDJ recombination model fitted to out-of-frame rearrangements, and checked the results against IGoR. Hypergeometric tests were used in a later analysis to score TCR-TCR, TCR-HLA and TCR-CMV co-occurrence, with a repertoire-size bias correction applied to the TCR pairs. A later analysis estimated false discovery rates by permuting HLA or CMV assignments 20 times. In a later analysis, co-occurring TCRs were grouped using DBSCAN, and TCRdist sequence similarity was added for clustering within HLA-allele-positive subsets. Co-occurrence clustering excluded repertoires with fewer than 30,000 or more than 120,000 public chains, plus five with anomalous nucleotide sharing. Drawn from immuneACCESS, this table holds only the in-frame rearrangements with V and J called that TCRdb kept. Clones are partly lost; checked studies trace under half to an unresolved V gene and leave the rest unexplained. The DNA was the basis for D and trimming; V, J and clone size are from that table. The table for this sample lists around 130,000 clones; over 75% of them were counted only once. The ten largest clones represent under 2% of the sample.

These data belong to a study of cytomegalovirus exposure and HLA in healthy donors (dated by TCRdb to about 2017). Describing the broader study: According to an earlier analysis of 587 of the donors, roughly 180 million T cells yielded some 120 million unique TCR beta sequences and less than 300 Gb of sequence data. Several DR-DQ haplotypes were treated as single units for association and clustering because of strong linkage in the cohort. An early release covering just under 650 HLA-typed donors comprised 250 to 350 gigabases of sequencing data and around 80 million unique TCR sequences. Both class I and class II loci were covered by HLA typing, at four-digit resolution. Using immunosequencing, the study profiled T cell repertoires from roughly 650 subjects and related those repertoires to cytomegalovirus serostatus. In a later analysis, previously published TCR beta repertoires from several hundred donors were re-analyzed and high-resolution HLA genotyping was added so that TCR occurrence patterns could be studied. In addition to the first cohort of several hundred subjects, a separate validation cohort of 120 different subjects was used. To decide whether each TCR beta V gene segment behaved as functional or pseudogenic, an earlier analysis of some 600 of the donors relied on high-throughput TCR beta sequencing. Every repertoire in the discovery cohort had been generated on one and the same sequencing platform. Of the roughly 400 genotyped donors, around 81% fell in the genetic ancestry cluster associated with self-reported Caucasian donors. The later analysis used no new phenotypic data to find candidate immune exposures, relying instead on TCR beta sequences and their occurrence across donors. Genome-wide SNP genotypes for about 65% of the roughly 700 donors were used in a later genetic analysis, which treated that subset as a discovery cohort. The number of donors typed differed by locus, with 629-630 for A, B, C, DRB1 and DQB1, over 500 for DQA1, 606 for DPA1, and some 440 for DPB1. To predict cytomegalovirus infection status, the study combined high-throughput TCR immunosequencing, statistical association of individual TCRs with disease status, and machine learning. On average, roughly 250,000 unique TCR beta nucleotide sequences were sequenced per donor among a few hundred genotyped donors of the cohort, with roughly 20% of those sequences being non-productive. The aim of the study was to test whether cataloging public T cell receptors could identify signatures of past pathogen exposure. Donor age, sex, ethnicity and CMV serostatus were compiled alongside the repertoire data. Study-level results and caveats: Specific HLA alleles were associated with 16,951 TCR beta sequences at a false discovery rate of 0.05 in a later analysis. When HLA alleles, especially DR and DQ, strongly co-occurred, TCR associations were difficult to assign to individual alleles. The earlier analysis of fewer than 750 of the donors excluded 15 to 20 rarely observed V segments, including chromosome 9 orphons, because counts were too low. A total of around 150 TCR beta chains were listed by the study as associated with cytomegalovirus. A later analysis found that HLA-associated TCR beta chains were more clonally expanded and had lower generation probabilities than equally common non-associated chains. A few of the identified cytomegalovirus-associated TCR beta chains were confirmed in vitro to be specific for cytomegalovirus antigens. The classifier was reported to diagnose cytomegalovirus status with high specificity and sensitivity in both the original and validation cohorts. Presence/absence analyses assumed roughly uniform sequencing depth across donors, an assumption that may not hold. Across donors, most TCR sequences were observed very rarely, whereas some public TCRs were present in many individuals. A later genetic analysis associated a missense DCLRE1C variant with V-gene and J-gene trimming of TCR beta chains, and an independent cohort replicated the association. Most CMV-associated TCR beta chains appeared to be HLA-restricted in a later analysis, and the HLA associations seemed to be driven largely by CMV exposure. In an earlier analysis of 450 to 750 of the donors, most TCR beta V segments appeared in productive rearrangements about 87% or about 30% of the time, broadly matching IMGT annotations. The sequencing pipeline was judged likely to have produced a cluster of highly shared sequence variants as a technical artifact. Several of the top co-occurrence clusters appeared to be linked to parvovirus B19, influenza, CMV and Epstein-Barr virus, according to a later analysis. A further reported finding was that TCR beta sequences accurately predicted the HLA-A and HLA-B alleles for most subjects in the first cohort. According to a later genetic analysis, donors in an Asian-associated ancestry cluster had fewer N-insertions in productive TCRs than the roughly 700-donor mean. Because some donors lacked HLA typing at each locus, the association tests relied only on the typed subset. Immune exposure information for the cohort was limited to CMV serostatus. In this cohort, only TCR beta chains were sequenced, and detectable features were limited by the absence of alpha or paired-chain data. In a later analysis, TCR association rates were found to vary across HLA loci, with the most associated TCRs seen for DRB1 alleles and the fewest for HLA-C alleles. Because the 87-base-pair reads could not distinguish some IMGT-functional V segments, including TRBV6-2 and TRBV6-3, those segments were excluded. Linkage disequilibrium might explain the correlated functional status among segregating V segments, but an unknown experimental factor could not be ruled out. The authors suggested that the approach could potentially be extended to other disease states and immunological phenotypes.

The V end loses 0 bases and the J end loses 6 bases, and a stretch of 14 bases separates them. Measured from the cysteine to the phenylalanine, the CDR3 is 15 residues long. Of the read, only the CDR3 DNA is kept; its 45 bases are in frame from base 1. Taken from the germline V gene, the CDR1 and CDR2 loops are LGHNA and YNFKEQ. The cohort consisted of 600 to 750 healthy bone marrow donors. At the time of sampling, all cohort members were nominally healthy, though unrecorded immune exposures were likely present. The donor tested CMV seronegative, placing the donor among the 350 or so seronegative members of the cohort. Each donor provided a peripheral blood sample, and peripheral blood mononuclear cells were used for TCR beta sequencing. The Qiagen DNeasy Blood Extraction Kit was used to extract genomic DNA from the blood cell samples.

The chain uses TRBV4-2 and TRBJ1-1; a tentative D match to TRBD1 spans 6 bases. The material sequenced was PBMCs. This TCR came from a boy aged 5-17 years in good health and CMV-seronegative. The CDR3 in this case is CASSQDFGGPSEAFF. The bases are TGTGCCAGCAGCCAAGATTTCGGGGGGCCCTCTGAAGCTTTCTTT.